This TCR beta chain was obtained from a study of monozygotic twins with inflammatory bowel disease (dated by TCRdb to about 2019). For context, the study as a whole: In total, roughly 30 monozygotic twin pairs made up the full study: 19 Danish pairs, all IBD-discordant, plus nine German pairs, of which four were IBD-concordant and five were IBD-discordant. Each individual had, on average, about 151 000 unique TCRalpha sequences and 181 000 unique TCRbeta sequences available for analysis. Within discordant pairs, disease-associated traits were sought mainly by comparing IBD patients with their genetically identical healthy co-twins.

What the study reported, not specific to this receptor: Differing immunosuppressive treatments among patients may have added background noise and inter-individual variability to the repertoires. Repertoire similarity did not differ between concordant and discordant twins, which could be due to limited statistical power. TCRbeta repertoire diversity, by inverse Simpson index, was decreased in IBD patients compared with their healthy co-twins. Different T cell subtypes could not be distinguished in the analysis. Compared with healthy twins, IBD patients had fewer clonotypes in common with other individuals, a difference most pronounced in patients showing signs of disease activity. No single strong signal or clonotype linked to IBD turned up in the results, so the idea that one exists was not supported.

A 2.5 ml peripheral blood sample was drawn into PAXgene tubes per donor and stored at -80°C. Without T cell sorting, total RNA was isolated from whole blood using the PAXgene blood miRNA kit on an automated QIAcube. Deep TCRalpha and TCRbeta repertoire profiling with unique molecular barcoding was performed on peripheral blood of monozygotic twin pairs concordant or discordant for inflammatory bowel disease. Smoking habits were recorded for all twin pairs, and individuals were classified as current, former or never smokers. Receptor libraries were prepared by 5' RACE. For each TCR library, 3,500 to 4,500 ng of total RNA was used. For each sample, cDNA synthesis with SMARTScribe reverse transcriptase was split into eight separate reactions. Unique molecular identifiers containing a 6-nucleotide sample barcode were introduced through template switching during cDNA synthesis. TCRalpha and TCRbeta cDNA was amplified by two nested PCRs of around 16 and 10 cycles, with bead purification after each PCR. Before amplification, cDNA was treated with uracil DNA-glycosylase and purified using the QIAquick PCR purification kit. The second PCR added Illumina TruSeq-compatible adapters along with sample-specific barcodes. TapeStation and Qubit were used to check library quality and concentration, and about 5 ng of each library was pooled. Sequencing of pooled libraries was carried out on an Illumina HiSeq2500 single-index Rapid Run using 2 x 100 bp reads and custom sequencing primers. The paper's data handling went like this. MiGEC version 1.2.6 was used for UMI-based consensus assembly to correct PCR and sequencing errors. MiXCR version 2.1.1 handled V(D)J alignment, clonotype assembly and CDR3 extraction. To normalise gene usage, clonotype sharing and MAIT/NKT TCR abundance, the analysis used the top 1000, 10 000 and 20 000 clonotypes per sample. After downsampling to 27 000 UMIs, diversity was calculated as the inverse Simpson index using the vegan R package. Paired Mann-Whitney U tests on discordant twin pairs were used, with Benjamini-Hochberg multiple-testing correction. TCRdb reprocessed the reads and provides one entry for every CDR3 protein sequence; no DNA is given. These V and J calls rely on TCRdb rather than the paper's analysis. The sample table gives 150,000 to 200,000 distinct CDR3 sequences. Together, the top ten hold under 3.5% of the sample.

Concerning this clonotype itself: Its antigen specificity is not known.

CDR1 is given as MNHEY and CDR2 as SMNVEV, both from the germline V gene (reference sequence). From its cysteine to its phenylalanine, the CDR3 spans 15 amino acids. The coding DNA is unavailable. The TCR was taken from a human donor with ulcerative colitis or Crohn's disease, or a healthy co-twin of an affected twin (not recorded which). The sample consisted of blood. Recombination joined TRBV27 with TRBJ2-3; TCRdb indicates TRBD2, and absent DNA this call remains unverified. For the CDR3, the sequence is CASSSVSLETDTQYF.